The 10 T cell receptor beta chains below come from one sample, sequenced in a study of T cell repertoires in cytomegalovirus infection. TCRdb reprocessed the reads with MiXCR, giving one entry per CDR3 protein. The table records nearly 550,000 distinct CDR3 sequences, about 15% of them present only once. Source material: CD8+ T cells from PBMCs. The receptors come from a human donor in good health (CMV status not recorded). Some clones in this sample may be carry-over from other donors' samples.

This clonotype has just a few counts. This chain connects TRBV6-2 or TRBV6-3 to TRBJ1-5; D unresolved. Germline V lookup: CDR1 MNHEY, CDR2 SVGEGT. Trimming pared 3 bases from V and 2 bases from J, leaving 14 bases between. The CDR3 extends over 16 amino acids. The CDR3 is CASSYERGLGNQPQHF. CDR3 nucleotide sequence: TGTGCCAGCAGTTATGAGAGAGGGTTGGGCAATCAGCCCCAGCATTTT.

On this clonotype: A much larger clone differs by one base, so this may be a read error. The chain couples TRBV7-4 to TRBJ1-2; weak D call: TRBD1 (5 bases). Between the trimmed V and J ends, which lost 6 bases and 4 bases, there was a span of 15 bases. The CDR3 contains 14 residues. Per the germline V gene, CDR1 is SGHVT and CDR2 is SQSDAQ. In DNA, the CDR3 is TGTGCCAGCAGTGCCCCGGGCAGGGCCTATGGCTACACCTTC. As protein: CASSAPGRAYGYTF.

This clonotype was seen many times. This chain links TRBV4-1 with TRBJ2-7; D assignment may be TRBD1 or TRBD2 (5 bases each). Trimming pared 0 bases from V and 6 bases from J, leaving 12 bases between. Germline V gives CDR1 MGHRA, CDR2 YSYEKL. The length of the CDR3 is 14 residues. Here the CDR3 reads CASSQDSGQSEQYF. CDR3 coding DNA: TGCGCCAGCAGCCAAGATTCGGGGCAGTCCGAGCAGTACTTC.

This clonotype was detected only a few times. This rearrangement joins TRBV6-5 to TRBJ2-7; D might be TRBD1 (5 bases). This CDR3 region has 14 residues. Germline V gene data show CDR1 as MNHEY and CDR2 as SVGAGI. The V end was cut by 6 bases, the J end by 2 bases, with 14 bases between. Here the CDR3 DNA reads TGTGCCAGCAGCCTGATTGGGGCACCCTACGAGCAGTACTTC. This sequence encodes CASSLIGAPYEQYF.

This rearrangement joins TRBV7-4 to TRBJ2-2; TRBD2 matches 9 bases. V dropped 3 bases and J dropped 5; count of bases not matched to a gene: 10. The V gene's germline CDR1 is SGHVT and CDR2 SQSDAQ. The CDR3 covers 17 residues. This CDR3 is CASSFPGSGSGTGELFF. The CDR3 nucleotides are TGTGCCAGCAGCTTCCCAGGTAGCGGGAGTGGTACCGGGGAGCTGTTTTTT.

In this sample, this clonotype turned up many times. V gene TRBV23-1 combines with J gene TRBJ2-3, with D possibly called TRBD1 or TRBD2 (7 bases each). TRBV23-1 qualifies as an ORF whose function is uncertain. The CDR3 is made up of 21 amino acids. Trimming removed 0 bases from V and 0 bases from J, with 25 bases in between. CDR3 amino acids: CASSQSGLRPGQSSSTDTQYF. The CDR3 coding sequence is TGCGCCAGCAGTCAATCGGGACTACGTCCGGGACAGAGTTCTAGCACAGATACGCAGTATTTT.

This clonotype was detected a few times. J is TRBJ2-3 and V is TRBV15; the D is unclear. Germline lookup yields CDR1 LNHNV and CDR2 YYDKDF (reference sequence). This CDR3 is built from 13 residues. Trimming took off 4 bases at V and 5 bases at J, with 10 bases between the two ends. The CDR3 protein is CATSNSLGDTQYF. As DNA, the CDR3 is TGTGCCACCAGCAATTCGCTCGGAGATACGCAGTATTTT.

Ten or more counts support this clonotype. The rearrangement links TRBV4-2 to TRBJ2-7; D remains ambiguous. The CDR3 sequence is 14 residues long. Looked up from germline, CDR1 is LGHNA and CDR2 is YNFKEQ. V lost 4 bases to trimming and J lost 6 bases, with 16 bases between them. CDR3 in DNA: TGTGCCAGCAGCCGAGTTGAGACAAAAGGCGAGCAGTACTTC. Translation: CASSRVETKGEQYF.

The sample holds many counts of this clonotype. The chain links TRBV7-3 to TRBJ2-1, with 8 positions matching TRBD2. Germline V gives CDR1 SGHTA, CDR2 FQGTGA. The CDR3 has 16 amino acids. V was clipped by 5 bases and J by 4 bases; unmatched bases: 10. This CDR3 is CASSAPSGSGYNEQFF. In DNA, the CDR3 is TGTGCCAGCAGCGCACCAAGCGGGAGCGGTTACAATGAGCAGTTCTTC.

The gene calls are TRBV6-2 or TRBV6-3 and TRBJ2-7; D perhaps matches TRBD2 (7 bases). The germline V and J ends were trimmed by 9 bases and 2 bases, with 20 bases remaining between them. The CDR3 has 15 residues. Germline assignment: CDR1 MNHEY and CDR2 SVGEGT. CDR3 sequence (DNA): TGTGCCAGTACCACGGAAGGGGGGGGGACCTACGAGCAGTACTTC. Protein product: CASTTEGGGTYEQYF.